The clone carrying this T cell receptor (beta chain) was detected ten times or more. This specimen comes from a study of T cell repertoires in cytomegalovirus infection. CDR3 length: 17 amino acids. Germline assignment: CDR1 SGHTA and CDR2 FQGNSA. V lost 5 bases, J lost 1 base, and 20 bases lay in between. TCRdb re-called the reads through MiXCR, storing one row per CDR3 protein. Seen here are 170,000 or so distinct CDR3 sequences, roughly 14% observed once, and the top ten hold about a quarter. The chain recombines TRBV7-2 with TRBJ1-1, with D hard to call. The sequenced sample was PBMCs. This clonotype was sampled from a human donor in good health (CMV status not recorded). Some clones in this sample may be carry-over from other donors' samples. The DNA for the CDR3 is TGTGCCAGCAGCCCAGCATACGAACCCCGCGGGAACACTGAAGCTTTCTTT. This encodes CASSPAYEPRGNTEAFF.